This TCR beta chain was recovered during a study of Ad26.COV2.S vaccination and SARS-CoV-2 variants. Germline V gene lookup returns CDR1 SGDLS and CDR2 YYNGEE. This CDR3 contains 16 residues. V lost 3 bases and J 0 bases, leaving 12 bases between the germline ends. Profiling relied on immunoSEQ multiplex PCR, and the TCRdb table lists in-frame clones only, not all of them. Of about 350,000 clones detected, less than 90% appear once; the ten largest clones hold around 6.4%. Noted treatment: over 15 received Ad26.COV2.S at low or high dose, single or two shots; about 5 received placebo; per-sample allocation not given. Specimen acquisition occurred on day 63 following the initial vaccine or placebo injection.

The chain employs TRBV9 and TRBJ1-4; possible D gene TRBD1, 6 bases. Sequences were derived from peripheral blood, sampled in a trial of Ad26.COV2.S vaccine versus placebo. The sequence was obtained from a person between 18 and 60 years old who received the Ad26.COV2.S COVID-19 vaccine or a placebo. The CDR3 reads CASSATGRPTNEKLFF. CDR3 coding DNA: TGTGCCAGCAGCGCGACAGGTCGTCCAACTAATGAAAAACTGTTTTTT.